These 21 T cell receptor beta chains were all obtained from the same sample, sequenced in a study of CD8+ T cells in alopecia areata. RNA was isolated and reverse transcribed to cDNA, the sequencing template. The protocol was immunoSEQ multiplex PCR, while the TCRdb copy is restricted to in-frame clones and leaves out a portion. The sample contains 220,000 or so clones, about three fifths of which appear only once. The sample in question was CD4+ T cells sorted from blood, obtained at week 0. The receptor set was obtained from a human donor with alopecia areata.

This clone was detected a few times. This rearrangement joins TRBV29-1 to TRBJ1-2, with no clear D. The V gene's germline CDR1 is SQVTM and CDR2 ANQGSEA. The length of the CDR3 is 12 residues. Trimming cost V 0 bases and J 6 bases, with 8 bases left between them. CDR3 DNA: TGCAGCGTTGAAGAAACCCCCGATGGCTACACCTTC. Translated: CSVEETPDGYTF.

The CDR3 DNA reads TGTGCCATGACAAGGGGGAGAACTGAAGCTTTCTTT. Translating gives CAMTRGRTEAFF. V and J are TRBV30 and TRBJ1-1, with D possibly TRBD1 on 6 matching bases. Trimming removed 8 bases at V and 5 bases at J, with 15 bases between. Germline CDR1 reads GTSNPN; CDR2 reads SVGIG (reference sequence). This CDR3 region has 12 residues.

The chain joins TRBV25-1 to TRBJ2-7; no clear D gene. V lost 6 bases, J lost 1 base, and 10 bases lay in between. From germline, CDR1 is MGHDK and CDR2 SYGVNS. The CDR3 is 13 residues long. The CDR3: CASSSRGSYEQYF. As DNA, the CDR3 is TGTGCCAGCAGCAGCAGAGGATCCTACGAGCAGTACTTC.

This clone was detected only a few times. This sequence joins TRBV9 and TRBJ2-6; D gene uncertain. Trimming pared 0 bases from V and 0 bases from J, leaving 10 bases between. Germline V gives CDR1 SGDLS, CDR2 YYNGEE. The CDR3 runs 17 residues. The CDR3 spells CASSVVKVSSGANVLTF. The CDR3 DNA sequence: TGTGCCAGCAGCGTAGTTAAAGTCAGCTCTGGGGCCAACGTCCTGACTTTC.

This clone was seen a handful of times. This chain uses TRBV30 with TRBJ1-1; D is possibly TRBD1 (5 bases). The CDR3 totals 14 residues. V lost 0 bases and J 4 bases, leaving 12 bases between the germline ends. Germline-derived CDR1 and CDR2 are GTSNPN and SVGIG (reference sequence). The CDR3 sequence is CAWSVVRQGTEAFF. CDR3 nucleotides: TGTGCCTGGAGTGTAGTAAGGCAGGGCACTGAAGCTTTCTTT.

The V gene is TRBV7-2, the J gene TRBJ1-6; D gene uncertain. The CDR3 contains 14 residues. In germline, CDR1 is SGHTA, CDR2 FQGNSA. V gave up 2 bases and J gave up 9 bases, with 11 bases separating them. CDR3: CASSLTRHISPLHF. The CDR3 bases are TGTGCCAGCAGCTTAACCAGACATATTTCACCCCTCCACTTT. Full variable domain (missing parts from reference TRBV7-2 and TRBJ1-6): GAGVSQSPSNKVTEKGKDVELRCDPISGHTALYWYRQSLGQGLEFLIYFQGNSAPDKSGLPSDRFSAERTGGSVSTLTIQRTQQEDSAVYLCASSLTRHISPLHFGNGTRLTVT.

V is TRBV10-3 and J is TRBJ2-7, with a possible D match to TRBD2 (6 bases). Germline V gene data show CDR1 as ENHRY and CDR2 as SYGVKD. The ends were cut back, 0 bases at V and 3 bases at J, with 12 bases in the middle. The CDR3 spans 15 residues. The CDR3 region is CAISESSGRDYEQYF. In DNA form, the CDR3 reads TGTGCCATCAGTGAGTCTTCGGGGCGGGACTACGAGCAGTACTTC.

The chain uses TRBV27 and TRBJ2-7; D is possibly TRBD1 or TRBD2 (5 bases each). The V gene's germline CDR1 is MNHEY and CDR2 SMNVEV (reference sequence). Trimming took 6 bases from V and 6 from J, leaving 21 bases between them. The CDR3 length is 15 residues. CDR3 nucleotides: TGTGCCAGCAGATGGGACCGGGCTAGCCCTGGCGAGCAGTACTTC. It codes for CASRWDRASPGEQYF.

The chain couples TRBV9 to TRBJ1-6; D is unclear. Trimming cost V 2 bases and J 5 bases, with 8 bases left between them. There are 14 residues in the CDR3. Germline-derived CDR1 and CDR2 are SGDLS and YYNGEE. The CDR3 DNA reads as TGTGCCAGCAGCGTCCGGCAGGATAATTCACCCCTCCACTTT. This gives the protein CASSVRQDNSPLHF.

CDR3 coding DNA: TGTGCCAGCGAGGACCCGTCGGAGGTGGCAGATACGCAGTATTTT. Protein: CASEDPSEVADTQYF. The chain recombines TRBV2 with TRBJ2-3, with D perhaps TRBD2 (5 bases). The V end was cut by 8 bases, the J end by 4 bases, with 19 bases between. Per germline, CDR1 SNHLY and CDR2 FYNNEI. CDR3 length equals 15 residues.

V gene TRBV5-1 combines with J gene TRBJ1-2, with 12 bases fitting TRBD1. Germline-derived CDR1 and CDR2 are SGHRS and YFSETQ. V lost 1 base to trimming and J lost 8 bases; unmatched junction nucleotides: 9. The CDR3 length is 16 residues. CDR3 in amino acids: CASSLTPGTGGGGYTF. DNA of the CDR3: TGCGCCAGCAGCTTGACCCCTGGGACAGGGGGCGGCGGCTACACCTTC.

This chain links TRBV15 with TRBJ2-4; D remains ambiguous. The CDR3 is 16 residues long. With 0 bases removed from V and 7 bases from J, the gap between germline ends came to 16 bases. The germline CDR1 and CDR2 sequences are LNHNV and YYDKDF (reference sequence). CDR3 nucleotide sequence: TGTGCCACCAGCAGAGATGCTCGCGAATTAGGGAACATTCAGTACTTC. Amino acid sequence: CATSRDARELGNIQYF.

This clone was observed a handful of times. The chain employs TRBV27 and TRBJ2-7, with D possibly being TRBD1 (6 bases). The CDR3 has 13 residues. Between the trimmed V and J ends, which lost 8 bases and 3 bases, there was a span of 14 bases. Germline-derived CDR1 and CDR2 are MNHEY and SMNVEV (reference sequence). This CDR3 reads CASCSGTNYEQYF. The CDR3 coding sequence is TGTGCCAGCTGCTCCGGGACAAACTACGAGCAGTACTTC.

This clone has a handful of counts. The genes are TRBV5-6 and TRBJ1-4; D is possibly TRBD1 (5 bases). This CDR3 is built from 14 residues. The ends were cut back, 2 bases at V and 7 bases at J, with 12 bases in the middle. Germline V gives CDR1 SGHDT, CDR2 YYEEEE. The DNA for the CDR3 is TGTGCCAGCAGCTTCGGGACGGGAAGTGAAAAACTGTTTTTT. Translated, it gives CASSFGTGSEKLFF.

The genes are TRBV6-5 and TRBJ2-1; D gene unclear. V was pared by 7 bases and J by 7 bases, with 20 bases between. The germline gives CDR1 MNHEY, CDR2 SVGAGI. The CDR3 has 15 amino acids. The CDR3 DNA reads TGTGCCAGCACCCCCGGGCCAGGAAAGCGAAATGAGCAGTTCTTC. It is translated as CASTPGPGKRNEQFF.

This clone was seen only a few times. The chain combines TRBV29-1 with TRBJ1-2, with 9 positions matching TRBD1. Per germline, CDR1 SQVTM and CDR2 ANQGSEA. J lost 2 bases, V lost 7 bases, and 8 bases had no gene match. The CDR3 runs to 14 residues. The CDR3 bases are TGCAGCGCAACAGGGGGCACGGGAAACTATGGCTACACCTTC. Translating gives CSATGGTGNYGYTF.

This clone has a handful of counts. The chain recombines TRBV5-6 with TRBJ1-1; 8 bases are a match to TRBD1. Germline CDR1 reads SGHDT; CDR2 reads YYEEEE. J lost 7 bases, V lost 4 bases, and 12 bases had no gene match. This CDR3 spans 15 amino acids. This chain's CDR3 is CASSKSHTGGFEAFF. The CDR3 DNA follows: TGTGCCAGCAGCAAATCTCACACAGGGGGGTTTGAAGCTTTCTTT. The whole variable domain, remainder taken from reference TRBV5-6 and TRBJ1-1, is DAGVTQSPTHLIKTRGQQVTLRCSPKSGHDTVSWYQQALGQGPQFIFQYYEEEERQRGNFPDRFSGHQFPNYSSELNVNALLLGDSALYLCASSKSHTGGFEAFFGQGTRLTVV.

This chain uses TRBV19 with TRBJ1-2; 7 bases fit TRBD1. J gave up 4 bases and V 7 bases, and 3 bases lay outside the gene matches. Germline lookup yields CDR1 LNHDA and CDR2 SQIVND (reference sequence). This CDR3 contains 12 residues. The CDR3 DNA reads TGTGCCAGTATGCAGGGGGTCTATGGCTACACCTTC. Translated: CASMQGVYGYTF.

The CDR3 region is CASSLDPRVPVYF. CDR3 coding DNA: TGCGCCAGCAGCCTAGACCCCAGGGTCCCCGTATACTTC. The chain links TRBV4-1 to TRBJ2-4, with a tentative D call TRBD1 (5 bases). Germline lookup yields CDR1 MGHRA and CDR2 YSYEKL. This CDR3 spans 13 amino acids. V lost 4 bases and J lost 16, with 20 bases in between.

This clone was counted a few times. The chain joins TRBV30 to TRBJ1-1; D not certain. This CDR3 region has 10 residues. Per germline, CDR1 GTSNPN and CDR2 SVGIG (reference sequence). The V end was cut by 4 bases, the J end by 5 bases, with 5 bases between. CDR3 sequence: CAWTRTEAFF. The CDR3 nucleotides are TGTGCCTGGACTAGGACTGAAGCTTTCTTT.

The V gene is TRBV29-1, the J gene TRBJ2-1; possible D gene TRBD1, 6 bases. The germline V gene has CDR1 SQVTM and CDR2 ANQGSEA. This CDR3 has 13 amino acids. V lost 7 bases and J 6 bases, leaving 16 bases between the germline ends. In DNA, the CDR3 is TGCAGCGGGGCCTGGGGGCCCACCAATGAGCAGTTCTTC. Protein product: CSGAWGPTNEQFF.